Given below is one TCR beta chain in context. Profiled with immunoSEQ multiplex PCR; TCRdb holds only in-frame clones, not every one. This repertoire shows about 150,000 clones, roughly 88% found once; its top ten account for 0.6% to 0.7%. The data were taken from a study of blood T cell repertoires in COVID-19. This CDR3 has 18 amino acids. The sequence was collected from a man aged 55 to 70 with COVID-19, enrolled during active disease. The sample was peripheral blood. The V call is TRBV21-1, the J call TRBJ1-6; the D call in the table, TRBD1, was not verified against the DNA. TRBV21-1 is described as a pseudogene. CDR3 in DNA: TGTGCCAGCAGCAAAGTACAGGGGCATAGCTCCTATAATTCACCCCTCCACTTT. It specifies CASSKVQGHSSYNSPLHF.